This T cell receptor beta chain was identified during a study of cytomegalovirus exposure and HLA in healthy donors. The study's findings and limits: The study labeled under 200 TCR beta chains cytomegalovirus-associated. Later analysis placed DRB1 highest and HLA-C lowest in TCR association rates, which differed by HLA locus.

As regards this clone: The antigen is undetermined.

PCR was performed using 60 Vbeta and 13 Jbeta primers. Profiling relied on immunoSEQ multiplex PCR, and the TCRdb table lists in-frame clones only, not all of them. This repertoire shows 150,000 or so clones, roughly 80% found once; its top ten account for more than 2.5%. The junction had 14 bases not matched to a gene; V was cut back by 3 bases and J by 7 bases. Germline V gene lookup returns CDR1 KGHSH and CDR2 LQKENI. The CDR3 is made up of 16 amino acids. The clonotype comes from a man aged 40-50 years in good health and CMV-seronegative. Material: PBMCs. The V gene is TRBV18, the J gene TRBJ2-5; 7 nucleotides agree with TRBD2. The CDR3 sequence is CASSPPTLERGGTQYF. CDR3 in DNA: TGTGCCAGCTCACCCCCCACTTTGGAGCGGGGCGGGACCCAGTACTTC.